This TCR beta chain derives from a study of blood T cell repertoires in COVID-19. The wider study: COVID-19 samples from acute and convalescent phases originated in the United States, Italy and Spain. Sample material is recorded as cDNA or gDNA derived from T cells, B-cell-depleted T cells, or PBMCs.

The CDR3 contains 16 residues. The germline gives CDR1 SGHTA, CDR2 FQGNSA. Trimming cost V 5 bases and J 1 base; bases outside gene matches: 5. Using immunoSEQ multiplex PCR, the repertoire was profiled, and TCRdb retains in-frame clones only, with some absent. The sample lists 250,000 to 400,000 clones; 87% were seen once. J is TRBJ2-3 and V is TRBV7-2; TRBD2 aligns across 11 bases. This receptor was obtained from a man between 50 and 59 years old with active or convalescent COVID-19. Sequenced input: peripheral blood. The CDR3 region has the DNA TGTGCCAGCAGCCCATTGACTAGCGGGGGCACAGATACGCAGTATTTT. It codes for CASSPLTSGGTDTQYF.